The TCR beta chain described here comes from a study of blood T cell repertoires in COVID-19. Looking at the study overall: The origin of the acute and convalescent COVID-19 samples was the United States, Italy and Spain.

Source study methods: Amplification with reference gene primers provided the estimates of nucleated cell counts. Method: immunoSEQ multiplex PCR; TCRdb's copy keeps in-frame clones and lacks some. V, J and clone size derive from that table, while D and trimming were established from the DNA sequence. The profile covers 100,000 to 150,000 clones, with 87% appearing a single time and 2% to 2.5% taken by the ten largest. The V end lost 3 bases, the J end lost 7 bases, and 12 bases lay between the germline ends. The CDR3 covers 13 residues. The germline CDR1 and CDR2 sequences are LNHDA and SQIVND (reference sequence).

The V and J genes are TRBV19 and TRBJ1-1, with D possibly being TRBD1 (5 bases). This sequence was found in a woman aged 50 to 60 with acute or convalescent COVID-19. Sequenced: peripheral blood. The CDR3 nucleotides are TGTGCCAGTAGTATTGGCAGGGAGGTTGAAGCTTTCTTT. Its translation is CASSIGREVEAFF.